This entry lists 30 T cell receptor beta chains sequenced from one sample in a study of cytotoxic CD8 clonotypes in ibrutinib-treated CLL. Generated by immunoSEQ multiplex PCR, the TCRdb table keeps only in-frame clones and is missing some. Here the sample spans approximately 190,000 clones, 60% to 80% being singletons. The sequencing here drew on PBMCs, taken after 12 months of ibrutinib treatment. The origin of the receptors is a human donor with chronic lymphocytic leukemia.

The chain uses TRBV19 and TRBJ1-1; D is uncertain. Trimming took off 0 bases at V and 7 bases at J, with 3 bases between the two ends. Germline loops: CDR1 LNHDA, CDR2 SQIVND (reference sequence). This CDR3 has 11 amino acids. The CDR3 region is CASSIDNEAFF. The CDR3 bases are TGTGCCAGTAGTATAGATAATGAAGCTTTCTTT.

The V and J genes are TRBV7-2 and TRBJ2-3; D may be TRBD2 (6 bases). V was clipped by 5 bases and J by 8 bases, with 11 bases between them. Germline V CDR1 and CDR2: SGHTA, FQGNSA. The CDR3 has 12 residues. This chain's CDR3 is CASSPSGGTQYF. The CDR3 nucleotides read TGTGCCAGCAGCCCCTCCGGGGGTACGCAGTATTTT. Full variable domain (outside the CDR3, taken from reference TRBV7-2 and TRBJ2-3): GAGVSQSPSNKVTEKGKDVELRCDPISGHTALYWYRQSLGQGLEFLIYFQGNSAPDKSGLPSDRFSAERTGGSVSTLTIQRTQQEDSAVYLCASSPSGGTQYFGPGTRLTVL.

This clone turned up a few times. This chain uses TRBV30 with TRBJ1-2; 7 nucleotides agree with TRBD1. The CDR3 spans 15 residues. V trimming: 3 bases; J trimming: 6 bases; junction bases outside the gene matches: 13. Germline CDR1 and CDR2: GTSNPN and SVGIG (reference sequence). The CDR3 protein is CAWRDLLDREDGYTF. Written as DNA, the CDR3 is TGTGCCTGGAGGGACCTTCTAGACAGGGAGGATGGCTACACCTTC.

The rearrangement uses TRBV19 and TRBJ2-2; D is unresolved. The ends were cut back, 6 bases at V and 2 bases at J, with 16 bases in the middle. This CDR3 has 16 residues. Germline values: CDR1 LNHDA, CDR2 SQIVND (reference sequence). CDR3 sequence: CASRRQPQTNTGELFF. As DNA, the CDR3 is TGTGCCAGTAGACGACAACCGCAGACAAACACCGGGGAGCTGTTTTTT.

This clone occurred once. The chain has TRBV7-9 and TRBJ1-2, with D tentatively TRBD1 (5 bases). In germline, CDR1 is SEHNR, CDR2 FQNEAQ (reference sequence). Trimming stripped 1 base from V and 4 bases from J, with 10 bases between. This CDR3 region has 14 residues. The CDR3 is CASSLVQGTYGYTF. DNA of the CDR3: TGTGCCAGCAGCTTAGTTCAGGGAACCTATGGCTACACCTTC.

V usage is TRBV30 and J usage is TRBJ2-3; possible D gene TRBD2, 6 bases. The CDR3 contains 11 residues. The ends were cut back, 2 bases at V and 13 bases at J, with 13 bases in the middle. Looked up from germline, CDR1 is GTSNPN and CDR2 is SVGIG (reference sequence). CDR3 amino acids: CAWSPRLEKYF. CDR3 DNA sequence: TGTGCCTGGAGTCCAAGACTAGAGAAGTATTTT.

This sequence joins TRBV9 and TRBJ1-6, with D tentatively TRBD1 (5 bases). Germline V CDR1 and CDR2: SGDLS, YYNGEE. V was trimmed by 1 base and J by 11 bases, leaving 16 bases between them. The CDR3 is made up of 15 amino acids. CDR3 region: CASSVLGGGEAPLHF. CDR3 in DNA: TGTGCCAGCAGCGTACTCGGTGGGGGGGAGGCACCCCTCCACTTT.

The chain is built from TRBV27 and TRBJ2-7, with a weak D call TRBD2 (5 bases). The V gene lost 5 bases and the J gene lost 2 bases, with 10 bases spanning the gap. The germline V gene encodes CDR1 MNHEY and CDR2 SMNVEV (reference sequence). CDR3 length equals 13 residues. This CDR3 reads CASSPNGAYEQYF. DNA of the CDR3: TGTGCCAGCAGTCCTAACGGGGCCTACGAGCAGTACTTC.

In its sample, this clone was seen once. The rearrangement uses TRBV30 and TRBJ2-3, with D hard to call. Germline V gene data show CDR1 as GTSNPN and CDR2 as SVGIG (reference sequence). This CDR3 contains 13 residues. Trimming left V 2 bases short and J 1 base short, with 7 bases between. As DNA, the CDR3 is TGTGCCTGGAGTTTAGATGGCACAGATACGCAGTATTTT. It encodes CAWSLDGTDTQYF.

The chain carries TRBV25-1 and TRBJ1-2; no clear D. Germline CDR1 MGHDK, CDR2 SYGVNS. V lost 4 bases, J lost 0 bases, and 9 bases lay in between. The CDR3 totals 14 residues. The DNA for the CDR3 is TGTGCCAGCAGTGGAGGACTGACTAACTATGGCTACACCTTC. It specifies CASSGGLTNYGYTF.

This clone is large by share. Sequence at one end of the junction differs from germline and may be a read error. V and J are TRBV27 and TRBJ2-7; 10 bases agree with TRBD2. Germline CDR1 and CDR2: MNHEY and SMNVEV (reference sequence). The CDR3 runs to 13 residues. CDR3 DNA: TGTGCCAGCAGTCCGACCCTAGCGGGAGAGCGGAGCTTC. It is translated as CASSPTLAGERSF.

This chain links TRBV7-7 with TRBJ1-6; no definite D call. The germline CDR1 and CDR2 sequences are SSHAT and FNYEAQ (reference sequence). Trimming removed 7 bases at V and 10 bases at J, with 20 bases between. This CDR3 region has 15 residues. The DNA of the CDR3 is TGTGCCAGCACCTTCGCTCCACGGGGATGGTCACCCCTCCACTTT. Translation gives CASTFAPRGWSPLHF.

V usage is TRBV19 and J usage is TRBJ2-1; 8 nucleotides align to TRBD2. The V gene's germline CDR1 is LNHDA and CDR2 SQIVND (reference sequence). This CDR3 spans 13 amino acids. V shed 7 bases, J shed 8 bases, and the junction held 7 bases outside the gene matches. This CDR3 reads CASMMGLGDEQFF. DNA of the CDR3: TGTGCCAGTATGATGGGACTAGGTGATGAGCAGTTCTTC.

A few counts support this clone. Distinct nucleotide sequences in the sample also encode this CDR3. V gene TRBV5-1 combines with J gene TRBJ2-3; TRBD1 or TRBD2 may be the D gene (6 bases each). The CDR3 is 14 residues long. In germline, CDR1 is SGHRS, CDR2 YFSETQ. Deletions cut 1 base from V and 2 bases from J, with 8 bases between. The CDR3 is CASSLRGDTDTQYF. The CDR3 DNA is TGCGCCAGCAGCTTGAGGGGGGACACAGATACGCAGTATTTT. Using reference TRBV5-1 and TRBJ2-3 for the parts outside the CDR3, the full variable domain is KAGVTQTPRYLIKTRGQQVTLSCSPISGHRSVSWYQQTPGQGLQFLFEYFSETQRNKGNFPGRFSGRQFSNSRSEMNVSTLELGDSALYLCASSLRGDTDTQYFGPGTRLTVL.

The chain recombines TRBV4-2 with TRBJ2-2; possibly TRBD1 for D (5 bases). Looked up from germline, CDR1 is LGHNA and CDR2 is YNFKEQ. The V and J ends lost 4 bases and 4 bases respectively, with 13 bases between them. CDR3 size: 15 residues. The CDR3 here is CASSPRQQGTGELFF. The CDR3, as DNA: TGTGCCAGCAGCCCTCGCCAGCAGGGCACCGGGGAGCTGTTTTTT.

This chain links TRBV5-1 with TRBJ2-5; D is undetermined. V shed 0 bases and J shed 4 bases, with 16 bases lying between them. CDR3 length equals 16 residues. Germline values: CDR1 SGHRS, CDR2 YFSETQ. This chain's CDR3 is CASSLVTVGVGETQYF. CDR3 nucleotide sequence: TGCGCCAGCAGCTTGGTAACCGTGGGCGTCGGAGAGACCCAGTACTTC. Full variable domain (remainder filled in from reference TRBV5-1 and TRBJ2-5): KAGVTQTPRYLIKTRGQQVTLSCSPISGHRSVSWYQQTPGQGLQFLFEYFSETQRNKGNFPGRFSGRQFSNSRSEMNVSTLELGDSALYLCASSLVTVGVGETQYFGPGTRLLVL.

The chain employs TRBV1 and TRBJ2-1; the table calls TRBD2, which could not be checked here. TRBV1 is described as a pseudogene. The CDR3 is made up of 16 amino acids. This CDR3 is CTSSVSPAGGLNEQFF. CDR3 DNA sequence: TGCACCAGCAGCGTTTCCCCAGCGGGAGGGCTCAATGAGCAGTTCTTC.

V is TRBV30 and J is TRBJ2-3; no clear D gene. The V and J ends lost 8 bases and 6 bases respectively, with 12 bases between them. The CDR3 sequence is 11 residues long. Germline-derived CDR1 and CDR2 are GTSNPN and SVGIG (reference sequence). The CDR3 protein is CARRVGDTQYF. The DNA of the CDR3 is TGTGCCCGCCGCGTGGGGGATACGCAGTATTTT.

V and J are TRBV5-1 and TRBJ1-3, with D perhaps matching TRBD1 (5 bases). Germline V CDR1 and CDR2: SGHRS, YFSETQ. CDR3 length: 14 amino acids. Trimming took off 6 bases at V and 4 bases at J, with 14 bases between the two ends. CDR3 protein: CASNTGGAGNTIYF. As DNA, the CDR3 is TGCGCCAGCAATACCGGAGGGGCAGGAAACACCATATATTTT.

The genes are TRBV28 and TRBJ2-2; D gene unclear. CDR3 size: 17 residues. The germline gives CDR1 MDHEN, CDR2 SYDVKM. The ends were cut back, 4 bases at V and 0 bases at J, with 15 bases in the middle. The CDR3 sequence is CASSWVAERANTGELFF. DNA of the CDR3: TGTGCCAGCAGTTGGGTTGCGGAACGCGCGAACACCGGGGAGCTGTTTTTT.

J is TRBJ1-2 and V is TRBV9, with 7 bases that match TRBD1. V lost 4 bases and J lost 4; bases outside the gene matches: 10. From germline, CDR1 is SGDLS and CDR2 YYNGEE. The CDR3 runs 15 residues. The CDR3 sequence: CASSLQTGTAYGYTF. For the CDR3, the DNA is TGTGCCAGCAGCTTACAAACCGGGACAGCCTATGGCTACACCTTC.

In this sample, this clone turned up a few times. The gene calls are TRBV6-4 and TRBJ1-1, with TRBD1 as a possible D gene (5 bases). V gave up 2 bases and J gave up 1 base, with 5 bases separating them. Germline CDR1 is MRHNA and CDR2 is SNTAGT. The CDR3 length is 13 residues. CDR3 residues: CASSDGGNTEAFF. In DNA form, the CDR3 reads TGTGCCAGCAGTGACGGGGGGAACACTGAAGCTTTCTTT.

The gene calls are TRBV4-1 and TRBJ1-5; D may be TRBD1 (5 bases). The CDR3 covers 14 residues. The V gene lost 1 base and the J gene lost 7 bases, with 11 bases spanning the gap. Germline CDR1 reads MGHRA; CDR2 reads YSYEKL. The chain's CDR3 is CASSQGGDGQPQHF. The CDR3 DNA follows: TGCGCCAGCAGCCAAGGAGGGGATGGCCAGCCCCAGCATTTT.

CDR3 DNA: TGTGCCAGCAGTGGGACAGGGTACTATGGCTACACCTTC. It yields the protein CASSGTGYYGYTF. The chain combines TRBV7-9 with TRBJ1-2, with 9 nucleotides matching TRBD1. The CDR3 totals 13 residues. Trimming removed 6 bases from V and 3 bases from J; junction bases left unmatched: 2. Germline V gene sequence: CDR1 SEHNR, CDR2 FQNEAQ (reference sequence).

This clone has just one count. The chain couples TRBV4-1 to TRBJ2-2, with 9 bases identical to TRBD2. CDR3 size: 19 residues. Germline V gene data show CDR1 as MGHRA and CDR2 as YSYEKL. V was pared by 0 bases and J by 4 bases, with 12 bases of the junction left unmatched. CDR3 protein: CASSQDRGMSSGTTGELFF. In nucleotides, the CDR3 is TGCGCCAGCAGCCAAGATCGGGGGATGTCTAGCGGGACCACCGGGGAGCTGTTTTTT.

V and J are TRBV1 and TRBJ2-1; the DNA was not used to check the table's D call, TRBD2. TRBV1 is noted as a pseudogene. CDR3 length: 21 amino acids. Here the CDR3 DNA reads TGCACCAGCAGCCAAGACGGGGGGACTAGCGGGCTAAGAAAGAAAAACAATGAGCAGTTCTTC. Its protein product is CTSSQDGGTSGLRKKNNEQFF.

This sequence joins TRBV30 and TRBJ2-5; 7 nucleotides match TRBD1. The CDR3 spans 15 residues. With V trimmed by 2 bases and J by 5 bases, 11 bases remained unmatched. Germline CDR1 is GTSNPN and CDR2 is SVGIG (reference sequence). The CDR3 DNA follows: TGTGCCTGGAGTAAAAATACGGACAGGTCGGAGACCCAGTACTTC. This sequence encodes CAWSKNTDRSETQYF.

This clone was counted a few times. V is TRBV6-1 and J is TRBJ1-4; D might be TRBD1 (5 bases). The germline CDR1 and CDR2 sequences are MNHNS and SASEGT. This CDR3 has 15 residues. Between the trimmed V and J ends, which lost 1 base and 6 bases, there was a span of 12 bases. CDR3 in DNA: TGTGCCAGCAGTGAAGAGGAAGGGGTACATGAAAAACTGTTTTTT. This encodes CASSEEEGVHEKLFF.

The J gene is TRBJ2-7, the V gene TRBV6-6; a possible D gene is TRBD2 (6 bases). This CDR3 spans 16 amino acids. V was cut by 1 base and J by 2 bases, with 15 bases left in between. CDR1 is MNHNY and CDR2 is SVGAGI in the germline V gene (reference sequence). This chain's CDR3 is CASSYLGGGGTYEQYF. The DNA for the CDR3 is TGTGCCAGCAGTTACTTGGGGGGAGGAGGGACCTACGAGCAGTACTTC.

The chain carries TRBV30 and TRBJ1-1; D is perhaps TRBD1 (6 bases). The CDR3 has 10 residues. V dropped 7 bases and J dropped 8 bases, with 11 bases sitting between them. Germline V lookup: CDR1 GTSNPN, CDR2 SVGIG (reference sequence). The CDR3 DNA is TGTGCCTTAGGGACATTCGAAGCTTTCTTT. As protein: CALGTFEAFF.